This T cell receptor beta chain appears in the sequencing data of a study of beta chain features in type 1 diabetes. General observations from the study: Type 1 diabetes patients had fewer VDJ junction insertions and more deletions. There was a moderate but significant shortening of TCRB CDR3s in all four CD4+ subsets of Type 1 diabetes patients.

For this clone: Its matching antigen is unknown.

Expressed TCRB transcripts were sequenced because the isolated RNA had all been reverse transcribed beforehand. This table comes from immunoSEQ multiplex PCR, and its TCRdb copy is limited to in-frame clones, with some not included. The sample holds about 130,000 clones, about 9.2% seen once. Germline CDR1 reads SGHRS; CDR2 reads YFSETQ. This CDR3 spans 13 amino acids. The V and J ends lost 3 bases and 5 bases, in that order; junction bases with no gene match: 0. A single heparinised blood sample, averaging roughly 100 mL, was obtained per donor. Sorting that relied on CD45RO/CCR7/CD25/CD127/CD95/CD27 yielded CD4+ naive, central memory, regulatory and stem cell-like memory cells.

The TCR originated in a man between 18 and 29 years old in good health. The sequenced sample was central memory CD4+ T cells from blood. This chain uses TRBV5-1 with TRBJ2-4; 9 bases fit TRBD1. CDR3 sequence reads: CASSWTGENIQYF. CDR3 bases: TGCGCCAGCAGCTGGACAGGGGAAAACATTCAGTACTTC.